This TCR beta chain stems from a study of T cell responses to AZD1222 COVID-19 vaccine. Here immunoSEQ multiplex PCR was the method, and the copy in TCRdb shows in-frame clones only, minus some. The table lists fewer than 65,000 clones, around 90% of them singletons. Germline lookup yields CDR1 SEHNR and CDR2 FQNEAQ (reference sequence). Trimming left V 2 bases short and J 1 base short, with 8 bases between. The CDR3 totals 14 residues. Remarks on this clone: Its specificity is not known.

The study's findings and limits: Reports say nearly half of spike-specific TCRs go after unmutated variant regions. Vaccine-associated CD4 TCRs ranged over spike, dominating at 160-218 and 743-854. Donors were mostly white British, more females; clonal diversity possibly underestimated.

Source: peripheral blood, taken 28 days after the second AZD1222 dose. This TCR came from an adult who received the AZD1222 COVID-19 vaccine. The V gene is TRBV7-9, the J gene TRBJ1-1; the D gene is possibly TRBD1 (5 bases). The CDR3 nucleotides read TGTGCCAGCAGCTTATCCGGGGGGAACACTGAAGCTTTCTTT. Translated, it gives CASSLSGGNTEAFF.